This T cell receptor (beta chain) was sequenced during a study of tumour-infiltrating T cells in Burkitt lymphoma. Overall study context: All epidemiological Burkitt lymphoma subtypes were represented in the cohort. Productive clonality predicted overall and progression-free survival.

Produced via immunoSEQ multiplex PCR; TCRdb's table is partial and in-frame only. The sample includes approximately 46,000 clones, roughly 30% seen only once; the top ten take about 3%. V was clipped by 6 bases and J by 0 bases, with 6 bases between them. The CDR3 spans 13 residues. CDR1 is SGHTA and CDR2 is FQGNSA in the germline V gene. In the case of this clone: The antigen is undetermined.

Study outcomes and limitations: Several public clonotypes were shared across many Burkitt lymphoma patients.

Input material: tumor tissue. The clonotype comes from a human donor with Burkitt lymphoma. The V gene is TRBV7-2, the J gene TRBJ1-3; no clear D gene. The chain's CDR3 is CASRSNSGNTIYF. CDR3 in DNA: TGTGCCAGCAGGTCGAACTCTGGAAACACCATATATTTT.